The entry that follows covers one T cell receptor beta chain sequence. Its specificity is unknown. Method: immunoSEQ multiplex PCR; TCRdb's copy keeps in-frame clones and lacks some. The sample records 200,000 to 250,000 clones, 80% to 85% being singletons. These data come from a study of cytomegalovirus exposure and HLA in healthy donors. Study-wide background: Later analysis reported that the approximately 110 validation repertoires shared the platform of the approximately 690 first-cohort repertoires.

V shed 4 bases, J shed 0 bases, and the junction held 3 bases outside the gene matches. The CDR3 is 17 residues long. Germline V gene lookup returns CDR1 SGHRS and CDR2 YFSETQ. Study-wide points: Three of the chains that were CMV-associated were confirmed in vitro to be specific for CMV antigens. There were 150 to 200 TCR beta chains listed as cytomegalovirus-associated.

The sample consisted of PBMCs. The sequence was obtained from a young woman in good health and CMV-seropositive. This rearrangement joins TRBV5-1 to TRBJ2-1; 14 bases agree with TRBD2. The CDR3 DNA is TGCGCCAGCAGCCCTGGGACTAGCGGGAGCTCCTACAATGAGCAGTTCTTC. This gives the protein CASSPGTSGSSYNEQFF.